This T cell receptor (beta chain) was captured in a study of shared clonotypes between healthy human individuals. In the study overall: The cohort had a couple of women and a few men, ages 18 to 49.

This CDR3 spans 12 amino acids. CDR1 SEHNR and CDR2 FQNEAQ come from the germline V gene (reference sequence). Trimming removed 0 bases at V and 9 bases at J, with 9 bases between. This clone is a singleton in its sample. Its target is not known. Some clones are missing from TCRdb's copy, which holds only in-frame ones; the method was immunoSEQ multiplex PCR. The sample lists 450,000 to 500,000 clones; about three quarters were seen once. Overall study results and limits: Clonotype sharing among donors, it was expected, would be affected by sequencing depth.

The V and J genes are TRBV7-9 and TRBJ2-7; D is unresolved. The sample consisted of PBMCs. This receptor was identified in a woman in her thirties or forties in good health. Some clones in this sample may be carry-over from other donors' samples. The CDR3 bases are TGTGCCAGCAGCTTAGCTGGGTGGGGGCAGTACTTC. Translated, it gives CASSLAGWGQYF.